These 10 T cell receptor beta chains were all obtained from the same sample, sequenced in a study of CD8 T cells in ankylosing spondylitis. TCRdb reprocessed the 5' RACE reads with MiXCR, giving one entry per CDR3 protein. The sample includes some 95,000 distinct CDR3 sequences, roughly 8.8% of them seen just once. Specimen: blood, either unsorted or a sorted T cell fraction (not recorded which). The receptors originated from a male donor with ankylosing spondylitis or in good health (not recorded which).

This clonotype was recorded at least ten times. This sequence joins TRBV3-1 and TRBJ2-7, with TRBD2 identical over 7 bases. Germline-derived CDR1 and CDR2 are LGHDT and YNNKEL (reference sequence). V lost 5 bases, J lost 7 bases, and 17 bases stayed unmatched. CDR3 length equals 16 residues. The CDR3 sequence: CASSEAGLPNFREQYF. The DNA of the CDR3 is TGTGCCAGCAGCGAAGCGGGATTACCCAATTTCCGGGAGCAGTACTTC.

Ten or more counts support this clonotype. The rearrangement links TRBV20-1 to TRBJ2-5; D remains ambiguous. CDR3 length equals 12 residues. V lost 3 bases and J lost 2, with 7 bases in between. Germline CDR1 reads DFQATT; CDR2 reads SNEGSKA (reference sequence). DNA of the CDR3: TGCAGTGCTAGGCAGCGACAAGAGACCCAGTACTTC. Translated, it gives CSARQRQETQYF.

CDR3 protein: CASSQFGVYGELFF. As DNA, the CDR3 is TGTGCCAGCAGCCAATTCGGGGTTTACGGGGAGCTGTTTTTT. V is TRBV3-1 and J is TRBJ2-2, with D perhaps TRBD2 (5 bases). CDR3 length equals 14 residues. The germline V gene has CDR1 LGHDT and CDR2 YNNKEL (reference sequence). V lost 2 bases to trimming and J lost 7 bases, with 11 bases between them. Together with reference TRBV3-1 and TRBJ2-2, the CDR3 gives the full variable domain: DTAVSQTPKYLVTQMGNDKSIKCEQNLGHDTMYWYKQDSKKFLKIMFSYNNKELIINETVPNRFSPKSPDKAHLNLHINSLELGDSAVYFCASSQFGVYGELFFGEGSRLTVL.

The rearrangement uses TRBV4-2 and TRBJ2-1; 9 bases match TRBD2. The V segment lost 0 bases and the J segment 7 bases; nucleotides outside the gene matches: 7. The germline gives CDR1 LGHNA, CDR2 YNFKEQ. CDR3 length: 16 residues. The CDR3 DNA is TGTGCCAGCAGCCAAGATGGCGGGGGGGCCGGGAATGAGCAGTTCTTC. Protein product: CASSQDGGGAGNEQFF.

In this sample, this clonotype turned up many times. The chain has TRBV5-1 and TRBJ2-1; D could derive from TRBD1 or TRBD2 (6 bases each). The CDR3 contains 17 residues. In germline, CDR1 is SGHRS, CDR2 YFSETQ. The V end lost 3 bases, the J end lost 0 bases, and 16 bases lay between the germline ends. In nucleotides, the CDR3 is TGCGCCAGCAGCTCCCTAACGGGGGCTAGCTCCTACAATGAGCAGTTCTTC. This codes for CASSSLTGASSYNEQFF.

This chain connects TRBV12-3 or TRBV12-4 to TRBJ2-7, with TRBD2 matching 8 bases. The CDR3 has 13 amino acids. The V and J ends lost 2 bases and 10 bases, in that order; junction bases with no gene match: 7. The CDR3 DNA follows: TGTGCCAGCAGTTTACGGCCGGGGGGGGCACAGTACTTC. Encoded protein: CASSLRPGGAQYF.

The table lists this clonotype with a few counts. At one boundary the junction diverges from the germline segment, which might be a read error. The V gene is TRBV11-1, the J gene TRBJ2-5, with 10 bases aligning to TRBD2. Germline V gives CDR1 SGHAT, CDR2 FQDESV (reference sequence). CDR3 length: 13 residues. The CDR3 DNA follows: TGTGCCAGCAGCCTAGCGGGAGATGAGACCCAGTACTTC. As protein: CASSLAGDETQYF.

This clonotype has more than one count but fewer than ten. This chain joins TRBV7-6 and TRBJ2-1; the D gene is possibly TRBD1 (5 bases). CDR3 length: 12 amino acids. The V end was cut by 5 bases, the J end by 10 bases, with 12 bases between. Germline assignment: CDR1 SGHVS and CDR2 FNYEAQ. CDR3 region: CASSPRTPEQFF. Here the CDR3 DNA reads TGTGCCAGCAGCCCTCGGACACCAGAGCAGTTCTTC.

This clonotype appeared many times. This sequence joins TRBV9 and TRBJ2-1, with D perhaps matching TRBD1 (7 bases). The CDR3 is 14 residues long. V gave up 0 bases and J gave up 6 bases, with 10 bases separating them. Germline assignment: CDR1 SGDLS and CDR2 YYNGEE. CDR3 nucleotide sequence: TGTGCCAGCAGCGTAGGACAGGGAGGCAATGAGCAGTTCTTC. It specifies CASSVGQGGNEQFF.

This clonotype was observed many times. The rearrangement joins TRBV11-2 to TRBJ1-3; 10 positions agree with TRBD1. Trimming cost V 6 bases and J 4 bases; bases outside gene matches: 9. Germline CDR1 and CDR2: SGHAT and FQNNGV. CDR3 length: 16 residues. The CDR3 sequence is CASSQTGTGAGNTIYF. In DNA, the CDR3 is TGTGCCAGCAGTCAGACCGGGACAGGGGCCGGAAACACCATATATTTT.